Each of the 32 T cell receptor beta chains below was sequenced from the same sample in a study of shared clonotypes between healthy human individuals. This table comes from immunoSEQ multiplex PCR, and its TCRdb copy is limited to in-frame clones, with some not included. This sample has about 980,000 clones, with 60% to 85% found just once. Material for sequencing was memory CD4+ T cells sorted from blood. This sample's subset: CD45RA-negative fraction. The receptors stem from a man aged 18 to 35 in good health.

A word on this clone: This sample also contains other DNA sequences that code for the same CDR3. The J gene is TRBJ2-3, the V gene TRBV5-1; 12 bases fit TRBD2. The CDR3 loop spans 16 amino acids. Germline CDR1 and CDR2: SGHRS and YFSETQ. With V trimmed by 4 bases and J by 1 base, 4 bases remained unmatched. The CDR3 is CASSLRLAGGTDTQYF. In nucleotides, the CDR3 is TGCGCCAGCAGCCTCCGACTAGCGGGAGGCACAGATACGCAGTATTTT.

The chain is built from TRBV6-5 and TRBJ2-3; 9 bases are shared with TRBD2. V shed 0 bases, J shed 2 bases, and the junction held 3 bases outside the gene matches. From germline, CDR1 is MNHEY and CDR2 SVGAGI. This CDR3 region has 16 residues. The CDR3: CASSYSAGGVTDTQYF. Here the CDR3 DNA reads TGTGCCAGCAGTTACTCGGCGGGGGGGGTCACAGATACGCAGTATTTT.

The chain combines TRBV27 with TRBJ2-7; D possibly corresponds to TRBD1 (6 bases). Trimming removed 7 bases at V and 2 bases at J, with 12 bases between. CDR3 length equals 13 residues. Germline assignment: CDR1 MNHEY and CDR2 SMNVEV (reference sequence). In DNA form, the CDR3 reads TGTGCCAGCACAGACAGGTCCACCTACGAGCAGTACTTC. Its translation is CASTDRSTYEQYF.

This chain connects TRBV7-9 to TRBJ2-7; a possible D gene is TRBD1 (5 bases). Germline loops: CDR1 SEHNR, CDR2 FQNEAQ (reference sequence). V lost 4 bases and J 5 bases, leaving 12 bases between the germline ends. This CDR3 contains 13 residues. The CDR3, as DNA: TGTGCCAGCAGCTCCGACAGTCCTGACGAGCAGTACTTC. Residues: CASSSDSPDEQYF.

J is TRBJ2-2 and V is TRBV2; D unclear. Germline CDR1 is SNHLY and CDR2 is FYNNEI. V lost 2 bases to trimming and J lost 5 bases, with 9 bases between them. The CDR3 is made up of 14 amino acids. As DNA, the CDR3 is TGTGCCAGCAGTGAATGGGCCCCTACCGGGGAGCTGTTTTTT. Its translation: CASSEWAPTGELFF.

V and J are TRBV18 and TRBJ2-2, with 11 nucleotides matching TRBD2. CDR3 length: 17 residues. The germline V gene has CDR1 KGHSH and CDR2 LQKENI. Germline trimming cut 6 bases from V and 8 bases from J; bases unmatched to any gene: 14. The CDR3: CASSRPLGLAGSGELFF. In DNA, the CDR3 is TGTGCCAGCTCCCGACCGCTCGGACTAGCGGGTTCGGGGGAGCTGTTTTTT.

The chain has TRBV7-9 and TRBJ2-2, with 7 bases lining up with TRBD1. The CDR3 is made up of 16 amino acids. Per the germline V gene, CDR1 is SEHNR and CDR2 is FQNEAQ (reference sequence). The trim removed 4 bases at V and 6 bases at J, leaving 11 bases unmatched. The DNA of the CDR3 is TGTGCCAGCAGCTCCTCGAGGGGGCACCTTCCCGGGGAGCTGTTTTTT. This sequence encodes CASSSSRGHLPGELFF. Supplemented by reference TRBV7-9 and TRBJ2-2, the full variable domain reads DTGVSQNPRHKITKRGQNVTFRCDPISEHNRLYWYRQTLGQGPEFLTYFQNEAQLEKSRLLSDRFSAERPKGSFSTLEIQRTEQGDSAMYLCASSSSRGHLPGELFFGEGSRLTVL.

Turning to this clone: This CDR3 is also generated by other DNA sequences in the sample. The chain links TRBV6-5 to TRBJ2-7; 15 bases are a match to TRBD2. V was pared by 0 bases and J by 5 bases, with 2 bases of the junction left unmatched. This CDR3 has 16 residues. Germline V gene lookup returns CDR1 MNHEY and CDR2 SVGAGI. As DNA, the CDR3 is TGTGCCAGCAGTTACTCGGGACTAGCGGGGGGCCACGAGCAGTACTTC. Amino acids: CASSYSGLAGGHEQYF.

The V and J genes are TRBV28 and TRBJ1-4, with 7 bases fitting TRBD1. This CDR3 has 15 residues. V dropped 5 bases and J dropped 4; count of bases not matched to a gene: 7. Germline loops: CDR1 MDHEN, CDR2 SYDVKM. The CDR3 nucleotides read TGTGCCAGCAGTCAGGGAGACAGGGTTAATGAAAAACTGTTTTTT. Residues: CASSQGDRVNEKLFF.

This clone has only one observation. The chain uses TRBV10-3 and TRBJ2-1; D ambiguous. The CDR3 spans 15 residues. With 0 bases removed from V and 3 bases from J, the gap between germline ends came to 9 bases. Germline lookup yields CDR1 ENHRY and CDR2 SYGVKD. In DNA form, the CDR3 reads TGTGCCATCAGTGAGTCTGGTAGCAACTACAATGAGCAGTTCTTC. Translating it yields CAISESGSNYNEQFF.

The chain recombines TRBV6-1 with TRBJ2-7; D is tentatively TRBD1 or TRBD2 (5 bases each). The germline CDR1 and CDR2 sequences are MNHNS and SASEGT. The CDR3 extends over 14 amino acids. The V gene lost 6 bases and the J gene lost 3 bases, with 15 bases spanning the gap. CDR3 in DNA: TGTGCCAGCAGGTGGGGGTCTTATTTCTACGAGCAGTACTTC. This encodes CASRWGSYFYEQYF.

The CDR3, as DNA: TGTGCCAGCAGCTACGGACCAGGCACCAGCACAGATACGCAGTATTTT. This gives the protein CASSYGPGTSTDTQYF. The rearrangement links TRBV11-2 to TRBJ2-3, with D unresolved. Germline CDR1 reads SGHAT; CDR2 reads FQNNGV. This CDR3 contains 16 residues. Deletions cut 4 bases from V and 0 bases from J, with 14 bases between. The full variable domain, completed using reference TRBV11-2 and TRBJ2-3, is EAGVAQSPRYKIIEKRQSVAFWCNPISGHATLYWYQQILGQGPKLLIQFQNNGVVDDSQLPKDRFSAERLKGVDSTLKIQPAKLEDSAVYLCASSYGPGTSTDTQYFGPGTRLTVL.

The chain uses TRBV30 and TRBJ1-1, with a weak D call TRBD1 (6 bases). The V gene's germline CDR1 is GTSNPN and CDR2 SVGIG (reference sequence). The V and J ends lost 0 bases and 4 bases respectively, with 15 bases between them. There are 15 residues in the CDR3. In DNA form, the CDR3 reads TGTGCCTGGAGTGTAGGCACAGGGTGGTCCACTGAAGCTTTCTTT. Translated: CAWSVGTGWSTEAFF.

This chain joins TRBV27 and TRBJ2-1; 9 positions agree with TRBD1. V gave up 5 bases and J gave up 4 bases; unmatched junction bases: 6. Germline V lookup: CDR1 MNHEY, CDR2 SMNVEV (reference sequence). CDR3 size: 15 residues. The CDR3 sequence: CASSPGTGSYNEQFF. The CDR3 DNA follows: TGTGCCAGCAGTCCCGGGACAGGGTCATACAATGAGCAGTTCTTC.

The J gene is TRBJ1-2, the V gene TRBV7-9, with a tentative D call TRBD1 (6 bases). The CDR3 extends over 15 amino acids. The germline CDR1 and CDR2 sequences are SEHNR and FQNEAQ (reference sequence). V shed 0 bases and J shed 4 bases, with 12 bases lying between them. This CDR3 is CASSLARGRPYGYTF. The CDR3 bases are TGTGCCAGCAGCTTAGCCCGGGGGCGCCCCTATGGCTACACCTTC.

J is TRBJ2-4 and V is TRBV6-5; D tentatively reads TRBD1 or TRBD2 (5 bases each). The CDR3 runs 12 residues. CDR1 MNHEY and CDR2 SVGAGI come from the germline V gene. The V end was cut by 8 bases, the J end by 6 bases, with 11 bases between. CDR3 residues: CASRSGPNIQYF. In DNA form, the CDR3 reads TGTGCCAGCCGATCGGGACCAAACATTCAGTACTTC.

The rearrangement uses TRBV30 and TRBJ2-2, with 9 bases matching TRBD1. V lost 5 bases, J lost 4 bases, and 8 bases stayed unmatched. Germline loops: CDR1 GTSNPN, CDR2 SVGIG (reference sequence). The CDR3 loop spans 15 amino acids. This CDR3 is CAWVTGTGTTGELFF. The CDR3 DNA reads as TGTGCCTGGGTAACCGGGACAGGGACCACCGGGGAGCTGTTTTTT.

The chain employs TRBV5-4 and TRBJ1-6; D ambiguous. The germline V gene encodes CDR1 SGHNT and CDR2 YYREEE (reference sequence). This CDR3 region has 15 residues. V lost 0 bases to trimming and J lost 0 bases, with 4 bases between them. CDR3 sequence (DNA): TGTGCCAGCAGCTTGGAGCGCTCCTATAATTCACCCCTCCACTTT. Translation gives CASSLERSYNSPLHF.

In the case of this clone: A single base separates this from a much larger clone, so it may be a read error. The sample contains more than one DNA sequence encoding this CDR3. The chain uses TRBV5-6 and TRBJ2-2; D may be TRBD1 (6 bases). Trimming took off 4 bases at V and 1 base at J, with 8 bases between the two ends. In germline, CDR1 is SGHDT, CDR2 YYEEEE. The CDR3 totals 14 residues. CDR3 in amino acids: CASSLDRNTGELFF. The CDR3 nucleotides are TGTGCCAGCAGCCTGGACAGGAACACCGGGGAGCTGTTTTTT.

This chain uses TRBV4-2 with TRBJ1-2; D ambiguous. CDR1 is LGHNA and CDR2 is YNFKEQ in the germline V gene. Trimming left V 1 base short and J 4 bases short, with 16 bases between. The CDR3 totals 16 residues. CDR3: CASSQGGEGSVYGYTF. The CDR3 DNA reads TGTGCCAGCAGCCAAGGTGGGGAGGGCTCGGTCTATGGCTACACCTTC.

V gene TRBV5-1 combines with J gene TRBJ2-5, with 7 bases matching TRBD2. The germline V gene encodes CDR1 SGHRS and CDR2 YFSETQ. The CDR3 is 14 residues long. Trimming removed 4 bases from V and 5 bases from J; junction bases left unmatched: 8. CDR3 protein: CASSKDGGMETQYF. In DNA form, the CDR3 reads TGCGCCAGCAGCAAAGACGGGGGGATGGAGACCCAGTACTTC.

DNA for the CDR3: TGTGCCAGCACCACAGGGAGGGCTGGAAACACCATATATTTT. This sequence encodes CASTTGRAGNTIYF. V gene TRBV2 combines with J gene TRBJ1-3; TRBD1 might be the D (6 bases). Germline V gives CDR1 SNHLY, CDR2 FYNNEI. V lost 7 bases and J 2 bases, leaving 12 bases between the germline ends. CDR3 size: 14 residues.

This chain connects TRBV30 to TRBJ1-3; 7 positions agree with TRBD1. Per the germline V gene, CDR1 is GTSNPN and CDR2 is SVGIG (reference sequence). The V gene end was trimmed by 3 bases and the J gene end by 1 base; junction bases not matched to a gene: 9. The CDR3 sequence is 16 residues long. The CDR3 sequence: CAWRGTGVESGNTIYF. The CDR3 nucleotides read TGTGCCTGGAGGGGAACAGGGGTTGAATCTGGAAACACCATATATTTT.

The CDR3 sequence is CASSYGGQGTYEQYF. The CDR3 DNA is TGTGCCAGCAGCTATGGGGGACAGGGGACCTACGAGCAGTACTTC. The V and J genes are TRBV11-2 and TRBJ2-7, with 10 bases matching TRBD1. V gave up 4 bases and J gave up 2 bases; unmatched junction bases: 5. The CDR3 covers 15 residues. Germline loops: CDR1 SGHAT, CDR2 FQNNGV.

The chain is built from TRBV30 and TRBJ2-7; 7 bases map to TRBD1. This CDR3 has 13 amino acids. With 2 bases clipped from V and 4 bases from J, the junction kept 5 bases outside the gene matches. Germline V lookup: CDR1 GTSNPN, CDR2 SVGIG (reference sequence). The CDR3 spells CAWSRDSRYEQYF. The CDR3 DNA sequence: TGTGCCTGGAGTCGGGACAGTAGGTACGAGCAGTACTTC. Full variable domain (outside the CDR3, taken from reference TRBV30 and TRBJ2-7): SQTIHQWPATLVQPVGSPLSLECTVEGTSNPNLYWYRQAAGRGLQLLFYSVGIGQISSEVPQNLSASRPQDRQFILSSKKLLLSDSGFYLCAWSRDSRYEQYFGPGTRLTVT.

This clone was detected only a few times. The same CDR3 is also encoded by other DNA sequences in this sample. The rearrangement links TRBV18 to TRBJ1-5; no clear D. CDR1 is KGHSH and CDR2 is LQKENI in the germline V gene. This CDR3 spans 14 amino acids. V lost 1 base to trimming and J lost 2 bases, with 6 bases between them. The CDR3 spells CASSPQGGNQPQHF. In DNA form, the CDR3 reads TGTGCCAGCTCACCACAGGGAGGCAATCAGCCCCAGCATTTT.

This clone was seen only once. The gene calls are TRBV11-2 and TRBJ2-7; D possibly corresponds to TRBD2 (6 bases). The CDR3 extends over 14 amino acids. V dropped 5 bases and J dropped 3 bases, with 14 bases sitting between them. In germline, CDR1 is SGHAT, CDR2 FQNNGV. CDR3 DNA sequence: TGTGCCAGCAGCCCCGGAGGGGCAAACTACGAGCAGTACTTC. This translates into CASSPGGANYEQYF.

This rearrangement joins TRBV10-3 to TRBJ2-5; the match to TRBD1 covers 9 bases. The junction had 3 bases not matched to a gene; V was cut back by 5 bases and J by 2 bases. This CDR3 contains 14 residues. In germline, CDR1 is ENHRY, CDR2 SYGVKD. The CDR3 here is CAISTGTGQETQYF. In DNA, the CDR3 is TGTGCCATCAGTACCGGGACAGGGCAAGAGACCCAGTACTTC.

This chain links TRBV7-9 with TRBJ2-7; D not resolved. V was shortened by 7 bases and J by 6 bases, with 16 bases between the two germline ends. CDR3 length equals 13 residues. Germline CDR1 is SEHNR and CDR2 is FQNEAQ (reference sequence). Here the CDR3 reads CASTKGSVPEQYF. The CDR3 DNA reads TGTGCCAGCACTAAGGGCTCAGTCCCCGAGCAGTACTTC.

This clone was detected many times. The CDR3 DNA is TGTGTCTCCGGGACAAACTATGGCTACACCTTC. Translated: CVSGTNYGYTF. The chain joins TRBV19 to TRBJ1-2, with a weak D call TRBD1 (6 bases). Germline loops: CDR1 LNHDA, CDR2 SQIVND (reference sequence). The CDR3 spans 11 residues.

This sequence joins TRBV5-4 and TRBJ1-5; no clear D gene. The CDR3 has 14 amino acids. V gave up 1 base and J gave up 5 bases, with 10 bases separating them. CDR1 and CDR2 (germline): SGHNT, YYREEE (reference sequence). This CDR3 reads CASSLKGSHQPQHF. CDR3 DNA sequence: TGTGCCAGCAGCTTGAAGGGCTCCCATCAGCCCCAGCATTTT.

The chain couples TRBV6-1 to TRBJ1-5; possibly TRBD1 for D (5 bases). Trimming cost V 3 bases and J 11 bases, with 29 bases left between them. Germline V gene lookup returns CDR1 MNHNS and CDR2 SASEGT. This CDR3 has 18 amino acids. CDR3 bases: TGTGCCAGCAGTGATAAGACAGAGCTGGTGGGCCGTGGTTTGTCCCAGCATTTT. Translated, it gives CASSDKTELVGRGLSQHF.